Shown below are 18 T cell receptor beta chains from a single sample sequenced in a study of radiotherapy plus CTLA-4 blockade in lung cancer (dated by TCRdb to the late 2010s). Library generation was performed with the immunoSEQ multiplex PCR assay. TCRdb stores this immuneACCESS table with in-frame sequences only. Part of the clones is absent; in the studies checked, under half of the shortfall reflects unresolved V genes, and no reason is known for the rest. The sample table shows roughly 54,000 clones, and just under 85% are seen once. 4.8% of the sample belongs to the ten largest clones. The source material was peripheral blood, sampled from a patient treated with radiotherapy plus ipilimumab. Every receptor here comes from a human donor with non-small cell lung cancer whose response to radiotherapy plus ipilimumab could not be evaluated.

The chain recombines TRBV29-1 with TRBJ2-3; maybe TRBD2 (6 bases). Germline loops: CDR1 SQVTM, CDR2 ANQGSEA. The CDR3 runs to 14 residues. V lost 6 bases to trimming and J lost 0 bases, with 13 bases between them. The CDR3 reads CSVPGDTSTDTQYF. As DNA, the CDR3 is TGCAGCGTCCCGGGGGATACTAGCACAGATACGCAGTATTTT.

CDR3 DNA: TGTGCCAGCTCACCAACAGGTTCCGATACGCAGTATTTT. This gives the protein CASSPTGSDTQYF. This rearrangement joins TRBV18 to TRBJ2-3; D is perhaps TRBD1 (5 bases). Between the trimmed V and J ends, which lost 2 bases and 6 bases, there was a span of 9 bases. The CDR3 totals 13 residues. CDR1 is KGHSH and CDR2 is LQKENI in the germline V gene.

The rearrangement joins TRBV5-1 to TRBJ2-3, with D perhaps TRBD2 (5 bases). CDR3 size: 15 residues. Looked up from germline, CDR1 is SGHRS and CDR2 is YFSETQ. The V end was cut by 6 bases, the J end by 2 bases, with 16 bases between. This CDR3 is CASNPLREITDTQYF. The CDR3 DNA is TGCGCCAGCAACCCCCTTCGGGAAATCACAGATACGCAGTATTTT.

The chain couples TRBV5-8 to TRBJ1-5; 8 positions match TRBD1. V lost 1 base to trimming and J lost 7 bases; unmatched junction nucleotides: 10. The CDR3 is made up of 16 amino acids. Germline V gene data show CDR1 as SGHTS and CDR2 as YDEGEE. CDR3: CASSLIGQGARQPQHF. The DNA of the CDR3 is TGTGCCAGCAGCTTGATTGGGCAGGGGGCAAGACAGCCCCAGCATTTT.

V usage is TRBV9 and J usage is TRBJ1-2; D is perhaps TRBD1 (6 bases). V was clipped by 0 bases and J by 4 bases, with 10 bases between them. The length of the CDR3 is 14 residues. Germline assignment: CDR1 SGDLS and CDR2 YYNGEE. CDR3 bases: TGTGCCAGCAGCGTAGGAGGGGGTAGCTATGGCTACACCTTC. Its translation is CASSVGGGSYGYTF.

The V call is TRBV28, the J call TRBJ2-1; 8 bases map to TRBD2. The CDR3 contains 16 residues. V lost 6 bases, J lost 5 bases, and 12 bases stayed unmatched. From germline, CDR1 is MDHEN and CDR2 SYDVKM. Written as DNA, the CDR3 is TGTGCCAGCAGCCCCGCACAGGGCGGGAGGCACAATGAGCAGTTCTTC. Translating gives CASSPAQGGRHNEQFF.

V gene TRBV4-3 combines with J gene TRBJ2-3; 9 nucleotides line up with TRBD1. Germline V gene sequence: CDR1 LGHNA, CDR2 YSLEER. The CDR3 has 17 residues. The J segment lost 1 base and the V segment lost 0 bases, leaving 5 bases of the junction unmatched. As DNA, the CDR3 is TGCGCCAGCAGCCAAGATTACAGGGGGCAGGGCACAGATACGCAGTATTTT. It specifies CASSQDYRGQGTDTQYF.

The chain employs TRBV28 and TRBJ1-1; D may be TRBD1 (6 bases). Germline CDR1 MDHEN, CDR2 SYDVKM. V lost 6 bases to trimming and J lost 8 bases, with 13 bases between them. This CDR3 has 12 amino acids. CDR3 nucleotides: TGTGCCAGCAGAGAGGACAGTTTGGAAGCTTTCTTT. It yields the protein CASREDSLEAFF.

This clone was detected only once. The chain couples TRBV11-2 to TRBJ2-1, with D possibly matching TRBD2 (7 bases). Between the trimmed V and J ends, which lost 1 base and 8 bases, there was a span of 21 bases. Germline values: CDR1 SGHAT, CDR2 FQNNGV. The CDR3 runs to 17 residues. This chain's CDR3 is CASSLGLGGGPSHEQFF. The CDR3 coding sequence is TGTGCCAGCAGCTTAGGCCTAGGGGGAGGGCCGTCCCATGAGCAGTTCTTC.

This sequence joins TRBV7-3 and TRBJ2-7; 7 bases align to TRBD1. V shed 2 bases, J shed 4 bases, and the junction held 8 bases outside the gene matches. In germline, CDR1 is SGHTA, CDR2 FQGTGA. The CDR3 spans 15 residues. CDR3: CASSLSGQGVYEQYF. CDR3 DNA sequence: TGTGCCAGCAGCTTATCGGGCCAGGGGGTTTACGAGCAGTACTTC.

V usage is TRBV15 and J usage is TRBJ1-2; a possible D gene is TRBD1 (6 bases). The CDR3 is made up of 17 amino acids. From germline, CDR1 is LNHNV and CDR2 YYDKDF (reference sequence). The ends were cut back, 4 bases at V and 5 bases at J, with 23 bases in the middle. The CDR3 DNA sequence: TGTGCCACCAGCACCATAGACCGTACAGGGTTTGGGTATGGCTACACCTTC. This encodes CATSTIDRTGFGYGYTF.

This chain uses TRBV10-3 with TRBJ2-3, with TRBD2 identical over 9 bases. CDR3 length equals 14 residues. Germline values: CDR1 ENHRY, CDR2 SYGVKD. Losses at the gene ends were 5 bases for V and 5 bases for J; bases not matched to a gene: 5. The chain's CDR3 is CAISRTSVLDTQYF. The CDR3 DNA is TGTGCCATCAGTAGGACTAGCGTTCTAGATACGCAGTATTTT.

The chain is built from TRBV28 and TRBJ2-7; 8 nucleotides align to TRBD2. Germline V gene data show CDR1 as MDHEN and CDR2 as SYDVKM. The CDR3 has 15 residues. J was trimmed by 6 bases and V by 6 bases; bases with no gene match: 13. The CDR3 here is CASRNPGAGGSEQYF. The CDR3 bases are TGTGCCAGCAGAAACCCTGGGGCGGGGGGCAGCGAGCAGTACTTC.

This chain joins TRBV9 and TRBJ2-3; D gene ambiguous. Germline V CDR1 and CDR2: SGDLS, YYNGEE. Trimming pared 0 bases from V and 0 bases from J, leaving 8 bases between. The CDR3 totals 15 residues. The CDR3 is CASSVAARSTDTQYF. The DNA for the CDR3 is TGTGCCAGCAGCGTAGCTGCCAGGAGCACAGATACGCAGTATTTT. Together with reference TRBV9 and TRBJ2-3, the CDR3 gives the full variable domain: DSGVTQTPKHLITATGQRVTLRCSPRSGDLSVYWYQQSLDQGLQFLIQYYNGEERAKGNILERFSAQQFPDLHSELNLSSLELGDSALYFCASSVAARSTDTQYFGPGTRLTVL.

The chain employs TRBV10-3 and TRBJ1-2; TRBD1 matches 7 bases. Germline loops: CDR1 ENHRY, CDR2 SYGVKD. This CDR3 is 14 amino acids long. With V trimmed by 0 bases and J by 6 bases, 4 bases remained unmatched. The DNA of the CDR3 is TGTGCCATCAGTGAGTCGACAGGGACGCATGGCTACACCTTC. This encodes CAISESTGTHGYTF.

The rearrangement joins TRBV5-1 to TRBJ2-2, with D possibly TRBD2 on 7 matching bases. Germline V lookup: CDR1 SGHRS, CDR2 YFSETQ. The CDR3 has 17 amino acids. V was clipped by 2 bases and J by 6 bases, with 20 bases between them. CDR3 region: CASSFWGGANVPGELFF. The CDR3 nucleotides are TGCGCCAGCAGCTTTTGGGGGGGCGCAAATGTTCCCGGGGAGCTGTTTTTT.

Written as DNA, the CDR3 is TGTGCCAGCAGCCATCCCAGGGGTTTTAGCACTGAAGCTTTCTTT. Residues: CASSHPRGFSTEAFF. The gene calls are TRBV7-9 and TRBJ1-1; maybe TRBD1 (6 bases). CDR1 SEHNR and CDR2 FQNEAQ come from the germline V gene (reference sequence). V dropped 5 bases and J dropped 4 bases, with 17 bases sitting between them. CDR3 size: 15 residues. The full variable domain, completed using reference TRBV7-9 and TRBJ1-1, is DTGVSQNPRHKITKRGQNVTFRCDPISEHNRLYWYRQTLGQGPEFLTYFQNEAQLEKSRLLSDRFSAERPKGSFSTLEIQRTEQGDSAMYLCASSHPRGFSTEAFFGQGTRLTVV.

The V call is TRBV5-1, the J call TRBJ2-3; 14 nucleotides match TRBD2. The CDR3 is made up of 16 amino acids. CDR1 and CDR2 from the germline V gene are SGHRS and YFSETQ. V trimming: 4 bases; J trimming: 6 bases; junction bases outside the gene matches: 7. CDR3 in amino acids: CASSQGLAGAGDTQYF. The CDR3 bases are TGCGCCAGCAGCCAGGGACTAGCGGGAGCGGGGGATACGCAGTATTTT.